This is a list of T cell receptor beta chains from one sample in a study of Ad26.COV2.S vaccination and SARS-CoV-2 variants. The repertoire was sequenced with immunoSEQ multiplex PCR; TCRdb's copy has only in-frame clones and lacks some. Among around 400,000 clones, roughly 90% were seen once, and the ten largest hold under 2%. The sequences come from peripheral blood, collected in a trial of Ad26.COV2.S vaccine versus placebo. These receptors were taken from a person aged 18-65 years who received the Ad26.COV2.S COVID-19 vaccine or a placebo. The CDR3 runs from the conserved cysteine through the conserved F or W. Fields, in order: clone size, V gene, J gene, D gene, CDR3 DNA, CDR3 protein. The D gene is left open where the match is weak. Expanded clones get a size class; other rows say once, few or many, or leave the size out.

>.|TRBV9|TRBJ2-1|.
TGTGCCAGCAGCGCCTCCGGGACACCCTACAATGAGCAGTTCTTC
CASSASGTPYNEQFF
>.|TRBV6-5|TRBJ2-7|.
TGTGCCAGCAGTTATTCGGACGGGAGAGGGTCCTACGAGCAGTACTTC
CASSYSDGRGSYEQYF
>.|TRBV5-6|TRBJ2-7|TRBD2
TGTGCCAGCAGCTTTACTAGCGGGGGCCAGCAGTACTTC
CASSFTSGGQQYF
>.|TRBV5-1|TRBJ2-1|.
TGCGCCAGCAGCACCTTCCAAGGCGATGAGCAGTTCTTC
CASSTFQGDEQFF
>.|TRBV11-2|TRBJ2-1|TRBD1
TGTGCCAGCAGCTTAGGGGACAGGGGAACAGATTACAATGAGCAGTTCTTC
CASSLGDRGTDYNEQFF
>few|TRBV12-3/TRBV12-4|TRBJ2-7|.
TGTGCCAGCAGTTCCACTGACTCGACAGTGTACTTC
CASSSTDSTVYF
>.|TRBV29-1|TRBJ1-4|TRBD1
TGCAGCGTTGAAGACGGGACAGGGGACGAAAAACTGTTTTTT
CSVEDGTGDEKLFF
>.|TRBV6-2/TRBV6-3|TRBJ2-7|TRBD2
TGTGCCAGCAGCCAACCCAGCGGGAGGGACTACGAGCAGTACTTC
CASSQPSGRDYEQYF
>once|TRBV5-5|TRBJ2-2|.
TGTGCCAGCAGCTTGCGAGAGTTCGGGGAGCTGTTTTTT
CASSLREFGELFF
>once|TRBV7-2|TRBJ1-1|TRBD1
TGTGCCAGCAGCTTAGCGAGACAGGGGAGGACTGAAGCTTTCTTT
CASSLARQGRTEAFF
>.|TRBV7-2|TRBJ2-2|.
TGTGCCAGCAGCTTACAGGGAGAGGTCACCGGGGAGCTGTTTTTT
CASSLQGEVTGELFF
>.|TRBV6-5|TRBJ1-5|TRBD1
TGTGCCAGCAGTTGGACAGGGCTCAATCAGCCCCAGCATTTT
CASSWTGLNQPQHF
>.|TRBV19|TRBJ1-5|.
TGTGCCAGTAGTATCAGGGGCCCTCGGAATCAGCCCCAGCATTTT
CASSIRGPRNQPQHF
>.|TRBV4-2|TRBJ2-1|TRBD2
TGTGCCAGCAGCCAAGAGGGCGGGAGCTCCTACAATGAGCAGTTCTTC
CASSQEGGSSYNEQFF
>.|TRBV9|TRBJ2-5|TRBD1
TGTGCCAGCAGCGTAGAAGGGGGCGGCGAGACCCAGTACTTC
CASSVEGGGETQYF
>.|TRBV5-1|TRBJ2-5|.
TGCGCCAGCAGCCTCGGACAAATCCAAGAGACCCAGTACTTC
CASSLGQIQETQYF
>.|TRBV5-8|TRBJ2-5|TRBD1
TGTGCCAGCAGCACTAAGACAGGGGGCAGCGAGACCCAGTACTTC
CASSTKTGGSETQYF
>.|TRBV30|TRBJ1-6|.
TGTGCCTGGAGTGTACTAGGGGACTTCAGCTCCTATAATTCACCCCTCCACTTT
CAWSVLGDFSSYNSPLHF
>few|TRBV19|TRBJ2-7|.
TGTGCCAGTAGCCCGAGTCGGGCGGGCGAGCAGTACTTC
CASSPSRAGEQYF
>.|TRBV19|TRBJ2-1|.
TGTGCCAGTAGTCCCCGAGTTTACAATGAGCAGTTCTTC
CASSPRVYNEQFF
>.|TRBV6-5|TRBJ2-5|.
TGTGCCAGCAGACCTATCGGGATAGAAGAGACCCAGTACTTC
CASRPIGIEETQYF
>.|TRBV29-1|TRBJ2-2|TRBD1
TGCAGCGTTGGACCGGGACAGTGGGTTACCGGGGAGCTGTTTTTT
CSVGPGQWVTGELFF
>.|TRBV24-1|TRBJ2-1|.
TGTGCCACCAGCACAGGGAGGGGGTACGATGAGCAGTTCTTC
CATSTGRGYDEQFF
>once|TRBV29-1|TRBJ2-1|.
TGCAGCGTTCAGGGGACTATATATGAGCAGTTCTTC
CSVQGTIYEQFF
>.|TRBV6-5|TRBJ2-3|TRBD1
TGTGCCAGCACCCGGACAGGGGCGAGGACAGATACGCAGTATTTT
CASTRTGARTDTQYF
>few|TRBV6-5|TRBJ1-2|.
TGTGCCAGCAGTCCTGAGGGTACTCGCAACTATGGCTACACCTTC
CASSPEGTRNYGYTF
>.|TRBV28|TRBJ1-6|TRBD1
TGTGCCACCAAACAGGGGAGAAATAATTCACCCCTCCACTTT
CATKQGRNNSPLHF
>.|TRBV28|TRBJ2-1|.
TGTGCCAGCAGGAGCGGGTTTTACAATGAGCAGTTCTTC
CASRSGFYNEQFF
>.|TRBV7-2|TRBJ2-7|TRBD2
TGTGCCAGCAGCTTAGCGGGGGGGGTTGGCTACGAGCAGTACTTC
CASSLAGGVGYEQYF
>.|TRBV5-1|TRBJ2-3|TRBD2
TGCGCCAGCAGCGTTGGGAATAGCGGGAGTAGGCGGAAGACAGATACGCAGTATTTT
CASSVGNSGSRRKTDTQYF
>.|TRBV7-2|TRBJ2-2|TRBD2
TGTGCCAGCAGCCCCCGACTAGCGGGAGGCCCCACCGGGGAGCTGTTTTTT
CASSPRLAGGPTGELFF
>.|TRBV3-1/TRBV3-2|TRBJ2-7|.
TGTGCCAGCAGCCAAGACCTCAGTTCCTACGAGCAGTACTTC
CASSQDLSSYEQYF
>.|TRBV5-6|TRBJ1-2|TRBD1
TGTGCCAGCAGCACGGACAGGGCCAACGGCTACACCTTC
CASSTDRANGYTF
>.|TRBV19|TRBJ2-1|TRBD2
TGTGCCAGTAGTTCCGGGACTAGCTATGATGAGCAGTTCTTC
CASSSGTSYDEQFF
>.|TRBV7-9|TRBJ2-1|.
TGTGCCAGCAGCTCGGGAAGGACCTCCTACAATGAGCAGTTCTTC
CASSSGRTSYNEQFF
>few|TRBV2|TRBJ1-2|.
TGTGCCAGCAGTGAGATAGGGGGAGATGGCTACACCTTC
CASSEIGGDGYTF
>.|TRBV19|TRBJ2-3|.
TGTGCCAGTAGTATGTTCGGTAACACAGATACGCAGTATTTT
CASSMFGNTDTQYF
>.|TRBV7-2|TRBJ2-2|TRBD2
TGTGCCAGCAGCTTCGTCGCCGGGAGGACCGGGGAGCTGTTTTTT
CASSFVAGRTGELFF
>few|TRBV3-1/TRBV3-2|TRBJ1-2|.
TGTGCCAGCAGCCAAACGACCTATGGCTACACCTTC
CASSQTTYGYTF
>.|TRBV4-1|TRBJ2-5|.
TGCGCCAGCAGCCCGGCGGATTCCCAAGAGACCCAGTACTTC
CASSPADSQETQYF
>.|TRBV30|TRBJ2-1|TRBD1
TGTGCCTGGCGGGAATCGGGAGACAGGGGTTACAATGAGCAGTTCTTC
CAWRESGDRGYNEQFF
>.|TRBV30|TRBJ1-4|.
TGTGCCTGGAGTGCCGGACGGAAAACTAATGAAAAACTGTTTTTT
CAWSAGRKTNEKLFF
>once|TRBV13|TRBJ2-2|TRBD2
TGTGCCAGCAGCTTAGTCGGGACTACCACCGGGGAGCTGTTTTTT
CASSLVGTTTGELFF
>.|TRBV7-2|TRBJ2-6|.
TGTGCCAGCAGCTCCCGGGTTCCCTCTGGGGCCAACGTCCTGACTTTC
CASSSRVPSGANVLTF
>.|TRBV11-2|TRBJ2-2|TRBD1
TGTGCCAGCAGCCACTCCGGGACAGGGGGGGTCGGGGAGCTGTTTTTT
CASSHSGTGGVGELFF
>once|TRBV11-2|TRBJ2-7|.
TGTGCCAGCACCCTATCCTCCGGGACGGGGCCCCACGAGCAGTACTTC
CASTLSSGTGPHEQYF
>.|TRBV5-6|TRBJ2-1|TRBD2
TGTGCCAGCAGCATAGGACTAGCGAGGACCCTCGATGAGCAGTTCTTC
CASSIGLARTLDEQFF
>.|TRBV28|TRBJ1-2|.
TGTGCCAGCAGTTCCCTTGGGACTGGCTACACCTTC
CASSSLGTGYTF
>.|TRBV20-1|TRBJ2-7|TRBD2
TGCAGTGCTAGTGGGGGGGGCTACGAGCAGTACTTC
CSASGGGYEQYF
>few|TRBV4-2|TRBJ2-1|TRBD2
TGTGCCAGCAGCCGCGGGACTAGCGCGGTCTACAATGAGCAGTTCTTC
CASSRGTSAVYNEQFF
>.|TRBV5-1|TRBJ2-1|.
TGCGCCAGCAGCTTGGATCTATACAATGAGCAGTTCTTC
CASSLDLYNEQFF